This T cell receptor beta chain was sequenced during a study of metastatic and nonmetastatic thyroid tumors. For the study at large: Comparative analysis of repertoires was undertaken across blood and tumor or nodule tissue obtained from malignant and benign thyroid patients. Study results and limitations: Significantly greater TCR beta diversity was reportedly found in malignant thyroid tumors than in benign nodules (in blood and tumor).

The germline V gene encodes CDR1 LNHDA and CDR2 SQIVND (reference sequence). There are 16 residues in the CDR3. A word on this clone: Its antigen is currently unknown. Sequence at one end of the junction differs from germline and may be a read error.

Until they underwent thyroid surgery, no patient had received any treatment. In the authors' methods: Researchers built a distant-metastasis classifier for papillary thyroid cancer that drew on CDR3 differences across clinicopathological groups. TCRdb re-called clones via MiXCR from the PCR reads. The V and J calls shown here were made by TCRdb, not taken from the authors' results. The data hold 20,000 to 25,000 clones, with 25% to 30% observed a single time. Sequencing was performed on tumor tissue. The TCR sequence derives from a female donor with papillary thyroid cancer or a benign thyroid nodule (not recorded which). Some clones in this sample may be carry-over from other donors' samples. The chain uses TRBV19 and TRBJ2-3; 8 bases fit TRBD2. The DNA of the CDR3 is TGCGCCAGTATCGGGGGGGGATCAGGTGGCACAGATACGCAGTATTTT. Its translation is CASIGGGSGGTDTQYF. Based on the CDR3 plus reference TRBV19 and TRBJ2-3, the full variable domain is DGGITQSPKYLFRKEGQNVTLSCEQNLNHDAMYWYRQDPGQGLRLIYYSQIVNDFQKGDIAEGYSVSREKKESFPLTVTSAQKNPTAFYLCASIGGGSGGTDTQYFGPGTRLTVL.